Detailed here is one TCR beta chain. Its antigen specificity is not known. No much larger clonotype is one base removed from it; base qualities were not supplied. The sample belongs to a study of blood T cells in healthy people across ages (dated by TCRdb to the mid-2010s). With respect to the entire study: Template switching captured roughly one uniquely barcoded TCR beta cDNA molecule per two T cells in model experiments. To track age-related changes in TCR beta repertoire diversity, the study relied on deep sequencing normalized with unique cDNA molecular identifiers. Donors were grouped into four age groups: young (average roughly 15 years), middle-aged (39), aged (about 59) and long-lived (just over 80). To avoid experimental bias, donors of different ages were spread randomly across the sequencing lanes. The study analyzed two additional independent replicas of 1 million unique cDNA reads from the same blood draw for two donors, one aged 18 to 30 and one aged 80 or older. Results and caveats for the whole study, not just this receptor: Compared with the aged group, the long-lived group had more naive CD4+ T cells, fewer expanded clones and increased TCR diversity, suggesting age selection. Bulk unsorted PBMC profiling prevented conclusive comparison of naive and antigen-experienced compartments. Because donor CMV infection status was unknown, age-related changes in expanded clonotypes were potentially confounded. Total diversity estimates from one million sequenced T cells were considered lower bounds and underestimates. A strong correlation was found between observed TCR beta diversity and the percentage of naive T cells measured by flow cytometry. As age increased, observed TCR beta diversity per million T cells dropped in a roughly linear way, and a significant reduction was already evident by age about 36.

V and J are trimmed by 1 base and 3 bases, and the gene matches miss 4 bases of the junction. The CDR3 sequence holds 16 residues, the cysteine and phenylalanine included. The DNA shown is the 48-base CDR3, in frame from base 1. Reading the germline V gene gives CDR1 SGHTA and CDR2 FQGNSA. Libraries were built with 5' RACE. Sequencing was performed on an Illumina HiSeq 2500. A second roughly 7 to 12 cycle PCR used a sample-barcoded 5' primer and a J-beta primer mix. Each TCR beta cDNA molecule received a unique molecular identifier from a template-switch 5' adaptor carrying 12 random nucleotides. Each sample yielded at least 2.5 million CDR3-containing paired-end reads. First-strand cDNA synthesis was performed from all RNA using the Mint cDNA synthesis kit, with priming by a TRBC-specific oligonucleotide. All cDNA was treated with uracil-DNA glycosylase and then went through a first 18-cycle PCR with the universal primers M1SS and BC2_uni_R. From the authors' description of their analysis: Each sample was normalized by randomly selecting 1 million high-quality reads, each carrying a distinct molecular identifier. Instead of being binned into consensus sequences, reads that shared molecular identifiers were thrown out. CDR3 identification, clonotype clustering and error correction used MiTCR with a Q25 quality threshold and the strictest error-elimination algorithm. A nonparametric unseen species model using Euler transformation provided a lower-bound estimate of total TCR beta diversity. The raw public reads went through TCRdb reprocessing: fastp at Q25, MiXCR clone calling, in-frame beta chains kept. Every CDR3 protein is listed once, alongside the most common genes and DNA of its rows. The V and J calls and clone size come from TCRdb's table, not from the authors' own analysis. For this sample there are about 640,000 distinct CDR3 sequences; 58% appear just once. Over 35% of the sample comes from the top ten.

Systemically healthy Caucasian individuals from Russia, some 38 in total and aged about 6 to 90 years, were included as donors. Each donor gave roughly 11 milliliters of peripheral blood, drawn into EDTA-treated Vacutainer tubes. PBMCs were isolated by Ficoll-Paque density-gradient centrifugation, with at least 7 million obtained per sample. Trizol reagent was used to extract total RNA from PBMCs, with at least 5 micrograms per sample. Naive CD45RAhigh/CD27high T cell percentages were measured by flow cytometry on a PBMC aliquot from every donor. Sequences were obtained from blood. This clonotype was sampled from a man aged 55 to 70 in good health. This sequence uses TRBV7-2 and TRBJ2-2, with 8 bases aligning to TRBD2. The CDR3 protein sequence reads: CASSLGAGDHTGELFF. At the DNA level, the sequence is TGTGCCAGCAGCTTAGGAGCGGGGGATCACACCGGGGAGCTGTTTTTT.